These 8 T cell receptor beta chains came from one sample sequenced in a study of blood T cells in healthy people across ages. A second PCR of 7 to 11 cycles used a sample-barcoded 5' primer and a J-beta primer mix. TCRdb used MiXCR to reprocess the 5' RACE reads, holding one entry per CDR3 protein. The data hold some 1.5 million distinct CDR3 sequences, with roughly 43% observed a single time. Sequencing input: blood. The receptors were gathered from a young woman in good health.

This clonotype was recorded many times. CDR3 sequence: CASSGQANNSPLHF. CDR3 in DNA: TGTGCCAGCAGCGGACAGGCGAATAATTCACCCCTCCACTTT. The rearrangement links TRBV12-3 or TRBV12-4 to TRBJ1-6; the match to TRBD1 covers 7 bases. V shed 6 bases, J shed 5 bases, and the junction held 4 bases outside the gene matches. There are 14 residues in the CDR3.

This chain connects TRBV20-1 to TRBJ1-1; 7 bases agree with TRBD1. The CDR3 is made up of 14 amino acids. Germline values: CDR1 DFQATT, CDR2 SNEGSKA (reference sequence). V lost 3 bases to trimming and J lost 4 bases; unmatched junction nucleotides: 8. CDR3 in amino acids: CSARDGTVSTEAFF. The CDR3 DNA follows: TGCAGTGCTAGGGACGGGACAGTAAGCACTGAAGCTTTCTTT.

Only a few counts were recorded for this clonotype. This rearrangement joins TRBV27 to TRBJ2-3; 10 bases are shared with TRBD1. With 8 bases clipped from V and 5 bases from J, the junction kept 1 base outside the gene matches. The CDR3 contains 12 residues. CDR1 and CDR2 (germline): MNHEY, SMNVEV (reference sequence). CDR3 nucleotide sequence: TGTGCCAGCGGACAGGGGGAAGATACGCAGTATTTT. This codes for CASGQGEDTQYF.

The chain couples TRBV10-3 to TRBJ1-4; D might be TRBD1 (6 bases). V lost 10 bases and J lost 7, with 19 bases in between. The CDR3 length is 14 residues. Germline V gene sequence: CDR1 ENHRY, CDR2 SYGVKD. For the CDR3, the DNA is TGTGCCACCCGATTCCAGGGAGGGGGTGAAAAACTGTTTTTT. The encoded protein is CATRFQGGGEKLFF.

This clonotype was observed many times. This chain connects TRBV27 to TRBJ2-5; 12 nucleotides align to TRBD2. In germline, CDR1 is MNHEY, CDR2 SMNVEV (reference sequence). V was pared by 3 bases and J by 5 bases, with 10 bases of the junction left unmatched. The CDR3 is 17 residues long. CDR3 protein: CASSLRRLAGDWETQYF. The CDR3 region has the DNA TGTGCCAGCAGTTTGAGGCGACTAGCGGGAGACTGGGAGACCCAGTACTTC.

The chain combines TRBV3-1 with TRBJ1-5; D gene uncertain. The CDR3 is 14 residues long. Looked up from germline, CDR1 is LGHDT and CDR2 is YNNKEL (reference sequence). With 3 bases removed from V and 2 bases from J, the gap between germline ends came to 8 bases. The CDR3 DNA is TGTGCCAGCAGCCAGGGTTTCGGCAATCAGCCCCAGCATTTT. This codes for CASSQGFGNQPQHF.

In this sample, this clonotype turned up a few times. The chain combines TRBV15 with TRBJ2-5; 7 nucleotides agree with TRBD2. The CDR3 loop spans 14 amino acids. Germline CDR1 reads LNHNV; CDR2 reads YYDKDF (reference sequence). V lost 4 bases to trimming and J lost 14 bases; unmatched junction nucleotides: 16. The CDR3 here is CATSTESGLTSIYF. CDR3 DNA: TGTGCCACCAGCACCGAATCAGGGTTGACTAGCATTTACTTC.

V gene TRBV7-9 combines with J gene TRBJ2-3, with D possibly being TRBD2 (6 bases). V gave up 4 bases and J gave up 1 base, with 12 bases separating them. Looked up from germline, CDR1 is SEHNR and CDR2 is FQNEAQ (reference sequence). The CDR3 loop spans 15 amino acids. This chain's CDR3 is CASSWGDGRTDTQYF. Here the CDR3 DNA reads TGTGCCAGCAGCTGGGGGGACGGACGCACAGATACGCAGTATTTT.